The 19 T cell receptor beta chains in this list originate from one sample, sequenced in a study of vaccination and CD4 T cells after COVID-19. These receptors have no known antigen. The assay that was used to sequence DNA from cultured CD4+ T cells was the Oncomine TCR Beta short-read assay. Each CDR3 protein is one row after TCRdb ran MiXCR on the PCR reads. The sample comprises approximately 12,000 distinct CDR3 sequences, 65% of which are singletons, and over 20% rests with the top ten. Treatment denoted: roughly 11-day PBMC culture with coronavirus spike peptide pools or control peptides (ViraFEST assay). The sample here was CD4+ T cells from blood, cultured in vitro, taken before SARS-CoV-2 vaccination. The receptors here all came from a human donor who had recovered from COVID-19.

The chain combines TRBV20-1 with TRBJ2-2; possible D gene TRBD1, 5 bases. With 2 bases removed from V and 0 bases from J, the gap between germline ends came to 19 bases. The CDR3 consists of 18 residues. The germline V gene encodes CDR1 DFQATT and CDR2 SNEGSKA (reference sequence). CDR3 nucleotides: TGCAGTGCTAGATCCCGGCTCGGACATCCGCCGAACACCGGGGAGCTGTTTTTT. Translation gives CSARSRLGHPPNTGELFF.

This clonotype was counted only a few times. The rearrangement links TRBV24-1 to TRBJ2-3; tentative D call: TRBD1 (5 bases). The CDR3 has 16 residues. The V gene lost 5 bases and the J gene lost 1 base, with 15 bases spanning the gap. Germline V gene data show CDR1 as KGHDR and CDR2 as SFDVKD. CDR3 region: CATSGAGNLGTDTQYF. CDR3 in DNA: TGTGCCACCAGTGGGGCAGGGAACCTTGGCACAGATACGCAGTATTTT.

J is TRBJ2-7 and V is TRBV6-1; D gene ambiguous. Per germline, CDR1 MNHNS and CDR2 SASEGT. V dropped 6 bases and J dropped 0 bases, with 15 bases sitting between them. The CDR3 sequence is 15 residues long. CDR3 DNA sequence: TGTGCCAGCAGGAAGGACCCGACGGGCTCCTACGAGCAGTACTTC. Encoded protein: CASRKDPTGSYEQYF.

The chain joins TRBV7-8 to TRBJ2-2; 7 bases agree with TRBD1. CDR1 and CDR2 from the germline V gene are SGHVS and FQNEAQ. This CDR3 contains 15 residues. Trimming at V came to 5 bases and at J to 6 bases, leaving 9 bases not matched to a gene. Here the CDR3 DNA reads TGTGCCAGCAGCCTACGACAGGGCTGGCCCGGGGAGCTGTTTTTT. Protein sequence: CASSLRQGWPGELFF.

This clonotype was observed a few times. V is TRBV6-1 and J is TRBJ2-5; D remains unclear. The CDR3 loop spans 15 amino acids. CDR1 and CDR2 from the germline V gene are MNHNS and SASEGT. V lost 0 bases and J 2 bases, leaving 10 bases between the germline ends. The CDR3 loop reads CASSEALAKQETQYF. Written as DNA, the CDR3 is TGTGCCAGCAGTGAAGCGCTGGCTAAACAAGAGACCCAGTACTTC.

The chain uses TRBV7-9 and TRBJ2-5; TRBD1 matches 10 bases. Germline V lookup: CDR1 SEHNR, CDR2 FQNEAQ (reference sequence). The J segment lost 5 bases and the V segment lost 5 bases, leaving 14 bases of the junction unmatched. This CDR3 has 17 residues. The CDR3 nucleotides read TGTGCCAGCAGCCCACGAGGGGGGACAGGGGCGGGGGAGACCCAGTACTTC. It codes for CASSPRGGTGAGETQYF.

The chain links TRBV6-4 to TRBJ2-3; 8 bases align to TRBD2. This CDR3 comprises 14 residues. The ends lost 4 bases at V and 3 bases at J; junction bases unmatched: 3. CDR1 MRHNA and CDR2 SNTAGT come from the germline V gene. DNA of the CDR3: TGTGCCAGCAGTGCGGGAGGGCCAACAGATACGCAGTATTTT. Protein product: CASSAGGPTDTQYF.

The chain uses TRBV4-2 and TRBJ2-5; 7 nucleotides line up with TRBD2. CDR1 is LGHNA and CDR2 is YNFKEQ in the germline V gene. This CDR3 is built from 15 residues. With 0 bases clipped from V and 4 bases from J, the junction kept 5 bases outside the gene matches. In nucleotides, the CDR3 is TGTGCCAGCAGCCAAGAAGTAGCGGGCAGAGAGACCCAGTACTTC. Protein: CASSQEVAGRETQYF.

This chain uses TRBV5-4 with TRBJ1-2; D is perhaps TRBD1 (5 bases). With 6 bases removed from V and 2 bases from J, the gap between germline ends came to 17 bases. CDR1 is SGHNT and CDR2 is YYREEE in the germline V gene (reference sequence). This CDR3 has 15 amino acids. In nucleotides, the CDR3 is TGTGCCAGCACCCTAGGAGGGACGATCAACTATGGCTACACCTTC. It encodes CASTLGGTINYGYTF.

The chain links TRBV7-2 to TRBJ2-3; 13 bases align to TRBD2. CDR3 length equals 17 residues. Germline trimming cut 3 bases from V and 2 bases from J; bases unmatched to any gene: 5. Germline CDR1 is SGHTA and CDR2 is FQGNSA. CDR3 region: CASSFRLAGGLTDTQYF. The DNA of the CDR3 is TGTGCCAGCAGCTTTCGACTAGCGGGAGGACTCACAGATACGCAGTATTTT.

A single count supports this clonotype. The chain carries TRBV10-3 and TRBJ2-3; D possibly corresponds to TRBD1 (6 bases). V was shortened by 3 bases and J by 0 bases, with 13 bases between the two germline ends. Germline assignment: CDR1 ENHRY and CDR2 SYGVKD. The CDR3 is 16 residues long. CDR3 nucleotides: TGTGCCATCAGTGATTCCTACAGGGTTAGCACAGATACGCAGTATTTT. This codes for CAISDSYRVSTDTQYF.

This clonotype appeared once. The V gene is TRBV7-3, the J gene TRBJ2-3; 8 bases match TRBD2. In germline, CDR1 is SGHTA, CDR2 FQGTGA. The CDR3 has 16 amino acids. V lost 0 bases and J lost 5; bases outside the gene matches: 7. Here the CDR3 reads CASSLTGTRAGDTQYF. The CDR3 coding sequence is TGTGCCAGCAGCTTAACTGGGACTAGAGCAGGAGATACGCAGTATTTT.

V gene TRBV5-4 combines with J gene TRBJ1-2, with D perhaps matching TRBD1 (5 bases). The V end was cut by 3 bases, the J end by 3 bases, with 9 bases between. This CDR3 is 13 amino acids long. From germline, CDR1 is SGHNT and CDR2 YYREEE (reference sequence). CDR3 nucleotides: TGTGCCAGCAGCTGGGGGAGGGACTATGGCTACACCTTC. Protein sequence: CASSWGRDYGYTF.

This clonotype was seen a handful of times. The chain joins TRBV6-1 to TRBJ2-1; a possible D gene is TRBD1 (6 bases). This CDR3 is 14 amino acids long. V was pared by 4 bases and J by 5 bases, with 12 bases between. The germline V gene has CDR1 MNHNS and CDR2 SASEGT. CDR3 amino acids: CASSVRTVHNEQFF. CDR3 in DNA: TGTGCCAGCAGTGTTAGGACAGTCCACAATGAGCAGTTCTTC.

This clonotype was observed a single time. The chain is built from TRBV7-9 and TRBJ2-5, with D perhaps matching TRBD1 (6 bases). V gave up 5 bases and J gave up 2 bases, with 21 bases separating them. Germline CDR1 and CDR2: SEHNR and FQNEAQ (reference sequence). This CDR3 is built from 17 residues. CDR3 nucleotides: TGTGCCAGCAGCCCAATTGGTGCACAGGGACCACAAGAGACCCAGTACTTC. Encoded protein: CASSPIGAQGPQETQYF.

This clonotype occurred a few times. CDR3 in amino acids: CSASPSGTETQYF. CDR3 nucleotide sequence: TGCAGTGCTAGCCCCTCCGGGACCGAGACCCAGTACTTC. This chain links TRBV20-1 with TRBJ2-5, with D possibly being TRBD1 or TRBD2 (5 bases each). Germline lookup yields CDR1 DFQATT and CDR2 SNEGSKA (reference sequence). The CDR3 contains 13 residues. With 3 bases removed from V and 5 bases from J, the gap between germline ends came to 13 bases.

The J gene is TRBJ2-2, the V gene TRBV6-2 or TRBV6-3; 11 positions agree with TRBD2. Germline V CDR1 and CDR2: MNHEY, SVGEGT. The ends lost 7 bases at V and 6 bases at J; junction bases unmatched: 13. The CDR3 length is 17 residues. The CDR3 bases are TGTGCCAGCACTCCTGGTCCTAGCGGGAGGTGGTCCGGGGAGCTGTTTTTT. Amino acids: CASTPGPSGRWSGELFF.

V is TRBV2 and J is TRBJ2-1; TRBD2 agrees at 7 bases. The CDR3 runs to 15 residues. The V segment lost 5 bases and the J segment 0 bases; nucleotides outside the gene matches: 4. CDR1 SNHLY and CDR2 FYNNEI come from the germline V gene. CDR3 in DNA: TGTGCCAGCAGTAAGCGGGATCGCTCCTACAATGAGCAGTTCTTC. As protein: CASSKRDRSYNEQFF.

The CDR3 coding sequence is TGTGCCGGAAGAGGGGGAAATTCACCCCTCCACTTT. Residues: CAGRGGNSPLHF. This chain links TRBV2 with TRBJ1-6; the D gene is possibly TRBD1 (6 bases). Germline assignment: CDR1 SNHLY and CDR2 FYNNEI. This CDR3 is 12 amino acids long. Trimming shortened V by 11 bases and J by 7 bases, and 12 bases separated the two germline ends.